These 9 T cell receptor gamma chains came from one sample sequenced in a study of Vδ1+ human thymocytes. Extracted RNA was reverse transcribed into cDNA. CDR3 amplicons came from multiplex PCR with pooled V-gene forward and constant-region reverse primers. TCRdb called clones anew from the multiplex PCR reads with CATT. The table records tens of thousands of gamma-chain clones, around a fifth of them present only once. Their target antigens are unknown. Broader study findings: Thymic TRG and TRD repertoires appeared highly polyclonal.

The specimen was Vdelta1+ gamma-delta thymocytes from the thymus. Subset in this sample: FACS-sorted CD3+ TCRalphabeta- TCRVdelta1+ TCRVdelta2- thymocytes. The source of these receptors is a boy under three years old who had congenital heart surgery.

The rearrangement links TRGV2 to TRGJ1 or TRGJ2. The CDR3 is 15 residues long. The V and J ends lost 2 bases and 0 bases, in that order; junction bases with no gene match: 7. Germline V gives CDR1 EGSNGY, CDR2 YDSYNSKV. Here the CDR3 reads CATWDEWANYYKKLF. DNA for the CDR3: TGTGCCACCTGGGACGAATGGGCGAATTATTATAAGAAACTCTTT.

The chain combines TRGV9 with TRGJ1 or TRGJ2. CDR3 length equals 15 residues. Germline V gene data show CDR1 as GITISATS and CDR2 as ISYDGTV (reference sequence). J was trimmed by 0 bases and V by 4 bases; bases with no gene match: 9. The CDR3 spells CALWERGGNYYKKLF. The CDR3 DNA is TGTGCCTTGTGGGAACGAGGGGGGAATTATTATAAGAAACTCTTT.

A note on this clone: This may be a read error, as it is one base from a much larger clone. The sample holds other DNA sequences that translate to the same CDR3. The chain uses TRGV2 and TRGJ1 or TRGJ2. The CDR3 has 14 residues. Germline CDR1 is EGSNGY and CDR2 is YDSYNSKV. V shed 1 base and J 1 base; nucleotides not matched to a gene: 4. This chain's CDR3 is CATWDGPNYYKKLF. CDR3 DNA: TGTGCCACCTGGGACGGTCCCAATTATTATAAGAAACTCTTT.

In its sample, this clone was seen a few times. The same CDR3 is also encoded by other DNA sequences in this sample. The chain recombines TRGV9 with TRGJ1 or TRGJ2. The CDR3 is 13 amino acids. Germline-derived CDR1 and CDR2 are GITISATS and ISYDGTV (reference sequence). With 3 bases clipped from V and 2 bases from J, the junction kept 4 bases outside the gene matches. The CDR3 loop is CALWETDYYKKLF. The CDR3 region has the DNA TGTGCCTTGTGGGAGACGGATTATTATAAGAAACTCTTT.

This clone was counted only a few times. The genes are TRGV5 and TRGJP1. J gave up 1 base and V 0 bases, and 8 bases lay outside the gene matches. CDR1 is VINAFY and CDR2 is YDVSNSKD in the germline V gene. CDR3 length: 17 residues. The CDR3 spells CATWDRREGTTGWFKIF. CDR3 nucleotides: TGTGCCACCTGGGACAGGCGAGAGGGTACCACTGGTTGGTTCAAGATATTT.

This clone has more than one count but fewer than ten. V is TRGV8 and J is TRGJ1 or TRGJ2. Germline values: CDR1 VENAVY, CDR2 YDSYNSRV. There are 12 residues in the CDR3. J lost 9 bases, V lost 0 bases, and 5 bases had no gene match. CDR3 DNA sequence: TGTGCCACCTGGGATAGGATTTTTAAGAAACTCTTT. Its protein product is CATWDRIFKKLF.

In this sample, this clone turned up a few times. This chain uses TRGV4 with TRGJ1 or TRGJ2. The CDR3 runs to 15 residues. Germline assignment: CDR1 EGSTGY and CDR2 YDSYTSSV. V shed 1 base, J shed 5 bases, and the junction held 11 bases outside the gene matches. CDR3 in DNA: TGTGCCACCTGGGATGGAACCATGGGGGATTATAAGAAACTCTTT. The encoded protein is CATWDGTMGDYKKLF.

V and J are TRGV8 and TRGJ1 or TRGJ2. V was clipped by 2 bases and J by 2 bases; unmatched bases: 6. Germline CDR1 and CDR2: VENAVY and YDSYNSRV. There are 14 residues in the CDR3. The CDR3 is CATWDIKDYYKKLF. Written as DNA, the CDR3 is TGTGCCACCTGGGATATTAAGGATTATTATAAGAAACTCTTT.

This clone was seen a handful of times. The rearrangement links TRGV8 to TRGJP1. Germline values: CDR1 VENAVY, CDR2 YDSYNSRV. The CDR3 totals 13 residues. The V and J ends lost 6 bases and 3 bases, in that order; junction bases with no gene match: 4. CDR3 sequence reads: CATWIPTGWFKIF. CDR3 bases: TGTGCCACCTGGATACCCACTGGTTGGTTCAAGATATTT.